Detailed here is one T cell receptor beta chain. A 6-nucleotide sample barcode was carried by the UMIs, which template switching added. TCRdb reanalyzed the 5' RACE reads, giving one entry per CDR3 protein sequence and no DNA. Its listing shows some 100,000 distinct CDR3 sequences. This sample is part of a study of monozygotic twins with inflammatory bowel disease. The CDR3 length is 14 residues. In germline, CDR1 is SEHNR, CDR2 FQNEAQ (reference sequence). The receptor comes from a human donor with ulcerative colitis or Crohn's disease, or a healthy co-twin of an affected twin (not recorded which). Sequencing was performed on blood. The rearrangement links TRBV7-9 to TRBJ2-7; lacking DNA, the TRBD2 call made by TCRdb goes unchecked. CDR3 residues: CASSFPGPSYEQYF.